The TCR beta chain described here comes from a study of T cell changes during pregnancy in multiple sclerosis. Germline assignment: CDR1 MNHNS and CDR2 SASEGT. The J segment lost 4 bases and the V segment lost 6 bases, leaving 10 bases of the junction unmatched. CDR3 length: 15 amino acids. TCRdb keeps only in-frame clones here, not all; method: immunoSEQ multiplex PCR. The table lists approximately 100,000 clones, about 90% of them singletons. The material sequenced was peripheral blood, taken after pregnancy. The J gene is TRBJ1-1, the V gene TRBV6-1, with 8 bases fitting TRBD1. The TCR was taken from a female donor with multiple sclerosis, enrolled in a pregnancy study. This CDR3 reads CASRPLGQGGTEAFF. The CDR3 nucleotides are TGTGCCAGCAGACCCCTAGGACAGGGAGGCACTGAAGCTTTCTTT.